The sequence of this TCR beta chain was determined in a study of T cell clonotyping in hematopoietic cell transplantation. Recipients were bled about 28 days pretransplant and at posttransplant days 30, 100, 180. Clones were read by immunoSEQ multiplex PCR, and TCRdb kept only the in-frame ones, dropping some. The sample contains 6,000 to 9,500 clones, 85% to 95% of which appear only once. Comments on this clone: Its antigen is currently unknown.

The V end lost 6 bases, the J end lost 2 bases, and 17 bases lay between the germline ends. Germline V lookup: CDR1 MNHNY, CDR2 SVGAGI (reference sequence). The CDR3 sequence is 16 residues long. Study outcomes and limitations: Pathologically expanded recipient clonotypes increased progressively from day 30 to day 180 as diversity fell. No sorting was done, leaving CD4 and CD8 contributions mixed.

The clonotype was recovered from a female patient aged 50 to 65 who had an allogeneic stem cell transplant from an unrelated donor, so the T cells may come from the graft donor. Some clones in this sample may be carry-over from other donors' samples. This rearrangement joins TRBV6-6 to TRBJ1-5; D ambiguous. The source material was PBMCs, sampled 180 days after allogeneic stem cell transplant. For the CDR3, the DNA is TGTGCCAGCAGCCTCCGACCCATGTATGGCAATCAGCCCCAGCATTTT. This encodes CASSLRPMYGNQPQHF.